This T cell receptor beta chain originates from a study of naive and memory T cell subsets. An equimolar mix of two oligonucleotides served as the beta constant-region primer for TRBC1 and TRBC2. In TCRdb, the UMI-ligation and nested PCR reads were re-called with MiXCR into one record per CDR3 protein. This sample has roughly 140,000 distinct CDR3 sequences, with about a sixth found just once. Whole-study results and caveats: Findings for naive and memory subsets could not be checked against ground truth. Gini index rose across naive, CM, EM and EMRA in CD4 and CD8.

A note on this clonotype: The antigen is not known.

CD4+ T cell IFNgamma after overnight CMV lysate exposure gave donor CMV status. Cells stained for CD3, CD4, CD8, CD45RA and CD27 were sorted into four subsets. CDR1 SSHAT and CDR2 FNYEAQ come from the germline V gene (reference sequence). With V trimmed by 4 bases and J by 8 bases, 17 bases remained unmatched. The CDR3 is 17 amino acids. The chain joins TRBV7-7 to TRBJ2-1; 7 nucleotides match TRBD2. The sequencing input was naive CD4+ T cells from blood. The clonotype was recovered from a human donor in good health. CDR3 amino acids: CASSSGLVGSQSHEQFF. The CDR3 DNA reads as TGTGCCAGCAGCTCCGGACTAGTAGGTTCTCAGTCCCATGAGCAGTTCTTC.